The source of this TCR beta chain is a study of blood T cell repertoires in COVID-19. Under the authors' procedure: Amplified reference gene primers provided the basis for estimating nucleated cell counts. Here immunoSEQ multiplex PCR was the method, and the copy in TCRdb shows in-frame clones only, minus some. V and J calls plus clone size are reproduced from that table; the DNA served to infer D and trimming. The data show 81,000 or so clones, roughly 90% seen once. The CDR3 has 14 amino acids. Germline V lookup: CDR1 SGHAT, CDR2 FQNNGV. V lost 7 bases to trimming and J lost 0 bases, with 12 bases between them.

This TCR derives from a man between 70 and 80 years old with active or convalescent COVID-19. The sequencing sample was made of peripheral blood. This chain joins TRBV11-2 and TRBJ1-2, with D possibly TRBD1 on 6 matching bases. The CDR3 DNA follows: TGTGCCAGCACCACAGGGTATCCTAACTATGGCTACACCTTC. Translation: CASTTGYPNYGYTF. Using reference TRBV11-2 and TRBJ1-2 for the parts outside the CDR3, the full variable domain is EAGVAQSPRYKIIEKRQSVAFWCNPISGHATLYWYQQILGQGPKLLIQFQNNGVVDDSQLPKDRFSAERLKGVDSTLKIQPAKLEDSAVYLCASTTGYPNYGYTFGSGTRLTVV.